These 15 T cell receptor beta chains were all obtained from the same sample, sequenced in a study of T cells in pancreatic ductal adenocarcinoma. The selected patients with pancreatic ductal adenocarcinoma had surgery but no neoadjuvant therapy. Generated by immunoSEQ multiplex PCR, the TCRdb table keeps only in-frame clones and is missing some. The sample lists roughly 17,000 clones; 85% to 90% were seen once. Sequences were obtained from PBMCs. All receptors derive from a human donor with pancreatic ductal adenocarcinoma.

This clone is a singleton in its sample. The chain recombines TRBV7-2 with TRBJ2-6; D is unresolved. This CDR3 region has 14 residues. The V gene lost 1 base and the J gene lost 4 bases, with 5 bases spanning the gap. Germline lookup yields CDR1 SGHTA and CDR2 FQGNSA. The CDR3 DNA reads TGTGCCAGCAGCTTAGTGGCAGGGGCCAACGTCCTGACTTTC. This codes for CASSLVAGANVLTF. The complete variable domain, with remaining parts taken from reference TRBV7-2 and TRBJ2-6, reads GAGVSQSPSNKVTEKGKDVELRCDPISGHTALYWYRQSLGQGLEFLIYFQGNSAPDKSGLPSDRFSAERTGGSVSTLTIQRTQQEDSAVYLCASSLVAGANVLTFGAGSRLTVL.

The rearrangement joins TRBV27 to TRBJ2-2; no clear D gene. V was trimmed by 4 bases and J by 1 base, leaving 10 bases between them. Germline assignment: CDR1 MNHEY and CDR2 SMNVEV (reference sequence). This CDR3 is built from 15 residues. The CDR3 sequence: CASSYASGNTGELFF. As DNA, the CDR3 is TGTGCCAGCAGTTATGCCAGTGGGAACACCGGGGAGCTGTTTTTT.

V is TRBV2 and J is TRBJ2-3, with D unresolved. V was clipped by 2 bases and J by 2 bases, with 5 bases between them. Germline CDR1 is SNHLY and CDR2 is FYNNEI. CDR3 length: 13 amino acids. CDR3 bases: TGTGCCAGCAGTGAACTAGACACAGATACGCAGTATTTT. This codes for CASSELDTDTQYF.

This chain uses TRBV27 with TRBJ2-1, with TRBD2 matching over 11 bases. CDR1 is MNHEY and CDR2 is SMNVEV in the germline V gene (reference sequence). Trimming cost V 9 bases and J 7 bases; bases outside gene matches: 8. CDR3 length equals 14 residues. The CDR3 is CASLGLAGGNEQFF. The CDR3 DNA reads TGTGCCAGTTTAGGACTAGCGGGTGGTAATGAGCAGTTCTTC.

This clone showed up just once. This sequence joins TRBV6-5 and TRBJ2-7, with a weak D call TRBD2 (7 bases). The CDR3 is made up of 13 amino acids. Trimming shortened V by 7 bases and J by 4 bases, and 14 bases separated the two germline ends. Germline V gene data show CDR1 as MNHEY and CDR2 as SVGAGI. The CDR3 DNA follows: TGTGCCAGCATCGGGGGGCGAGAGTACGAGCAGTACTTC. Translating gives CASIGGREYEQYF.

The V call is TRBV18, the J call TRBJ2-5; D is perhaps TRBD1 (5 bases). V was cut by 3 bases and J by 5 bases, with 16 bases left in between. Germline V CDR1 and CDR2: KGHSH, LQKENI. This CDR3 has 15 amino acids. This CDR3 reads CASSPPSRGGETQYF. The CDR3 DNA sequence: TGTGCCAGCTCACCCCCATCAAGGGGCGGCGAGACCCAGTACTTC.

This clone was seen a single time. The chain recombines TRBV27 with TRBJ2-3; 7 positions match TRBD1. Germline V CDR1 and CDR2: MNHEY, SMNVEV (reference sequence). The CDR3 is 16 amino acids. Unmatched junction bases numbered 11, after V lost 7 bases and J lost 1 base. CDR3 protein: CASTSDRAEGTDTQYF. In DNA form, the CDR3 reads TGTGCCAGCACCTCAGACAGGGCAGAGGGCACAGATACGCAGTATTTT.

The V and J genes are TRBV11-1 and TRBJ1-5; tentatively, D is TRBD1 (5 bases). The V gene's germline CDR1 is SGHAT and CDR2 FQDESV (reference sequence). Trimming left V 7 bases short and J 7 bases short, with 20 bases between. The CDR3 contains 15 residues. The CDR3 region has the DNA TGTGCCAGCACCCGGGGCGGGGGGGTTACGCAGCCCCAGCATTTT. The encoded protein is CASTRGGGVTQPQHF.

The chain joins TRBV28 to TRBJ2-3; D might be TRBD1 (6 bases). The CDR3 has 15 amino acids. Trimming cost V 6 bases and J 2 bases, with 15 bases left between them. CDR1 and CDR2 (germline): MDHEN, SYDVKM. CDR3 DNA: TGTGCCAGCAGCGCGAGGGGGACCCCCACAGATACGCAGTATTTT. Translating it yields CASSARGTPTDTQYF.

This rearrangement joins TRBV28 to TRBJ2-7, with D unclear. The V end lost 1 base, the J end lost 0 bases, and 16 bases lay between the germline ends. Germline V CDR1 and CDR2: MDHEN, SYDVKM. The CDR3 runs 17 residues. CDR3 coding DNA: TGTGCCAGCAGTTTATCGGTGATGACTCTCAGCTCCTACGAGCAGTACTTC. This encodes CASSLSVMTLSSYEQYF.

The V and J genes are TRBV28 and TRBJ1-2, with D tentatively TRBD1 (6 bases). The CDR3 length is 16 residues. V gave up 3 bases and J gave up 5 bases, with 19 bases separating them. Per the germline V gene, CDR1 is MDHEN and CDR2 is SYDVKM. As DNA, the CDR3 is TGTGCCAGCAGTTTCCAGGACAGTCGTACGCTTTATGGCTACACCTTC. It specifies CASSFQDSRTLYGYTF.

The CDR3 is CASSLAPSGGLPFYEQYF. The CDR3 DNA is TGTGCCAGCAGCTTAGCTCCTAGCGGGGGGCTACCGTTCTACGAGCAGTACTTC. The chain couples TRBV7-2 to TRBJ2-7, with 11 bases fitting TRBD2. V gave up 0 bases and J gave up 3 bases; unmatched junction bases: 10. This CDR3 is 18 amino acids long. Germline V lookup: CDR1 SGHTA, CDR2 FQGNSA.

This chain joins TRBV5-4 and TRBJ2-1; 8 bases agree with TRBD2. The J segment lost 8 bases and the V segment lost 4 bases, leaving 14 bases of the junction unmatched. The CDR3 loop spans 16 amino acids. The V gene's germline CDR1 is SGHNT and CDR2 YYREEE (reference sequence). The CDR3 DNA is TGTGCCAGCAGCCCATCGGGGGGGCAGTATCTCGATGAGCAGTTCTTC. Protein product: CASSPSGGQYLDEQFF.

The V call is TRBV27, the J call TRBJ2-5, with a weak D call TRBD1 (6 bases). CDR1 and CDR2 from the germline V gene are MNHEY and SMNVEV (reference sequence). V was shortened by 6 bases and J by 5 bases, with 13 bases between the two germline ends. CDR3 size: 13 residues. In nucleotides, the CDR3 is TGTGCCAGCAGCAGACAGGCACCGGAGACCCAGTACTTC. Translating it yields CASSRQAPETQYF.

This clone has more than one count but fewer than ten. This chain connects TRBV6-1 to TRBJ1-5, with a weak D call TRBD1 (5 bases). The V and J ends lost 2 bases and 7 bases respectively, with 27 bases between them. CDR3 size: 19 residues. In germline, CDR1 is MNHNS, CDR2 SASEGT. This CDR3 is CASSERQLRTLRGGQPQHF. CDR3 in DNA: TGTGCCAGCAGTGAAAGGCAGCTTCGGACACTGCGGGGTGGGCAGCCCCAGCATTTT.